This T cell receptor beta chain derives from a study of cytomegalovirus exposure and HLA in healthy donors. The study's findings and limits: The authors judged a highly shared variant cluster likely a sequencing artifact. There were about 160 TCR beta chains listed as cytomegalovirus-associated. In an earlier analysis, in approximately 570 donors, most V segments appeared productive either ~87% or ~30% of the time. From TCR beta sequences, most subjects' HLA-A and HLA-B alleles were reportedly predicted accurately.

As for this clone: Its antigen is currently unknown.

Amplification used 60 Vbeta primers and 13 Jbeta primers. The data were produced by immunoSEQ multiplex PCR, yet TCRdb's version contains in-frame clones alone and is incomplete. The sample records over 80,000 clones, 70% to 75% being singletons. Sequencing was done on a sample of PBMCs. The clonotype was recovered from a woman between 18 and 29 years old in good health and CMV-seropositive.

This CDR3 reads CASSGLGQPYGYTF. The DNA for the CDR3 is TGTGCCAGCAGTGGCCTAGGACAGCCCTATGGCTACACCTTC. The chain links TRBV25-1 to TRBJ1-2, with D perhaps matching TRBD1 (6 bases). Germline V CDR1 and CDR2: MGHDK, SYGVNS. V lost 4 bases and J 4 bases, leaving 13 bases between the germline ends. The CDR3 extends over 14 amino acids.